This TCR beta chain was obtained from a study of blood T cell repertoires in COVID-19. Across the study: The United States, Italy and Spain supplied acute and convalescent COVID-19 samples. T cells, B-cell-depleted T cells, or PBMCs supplied cDNA or gDNA.

Germline V gives CDR1 SGHRS, CDR2 YFSETQ. This CDR3 spans 13 amino acids. Losses at the gene ends were 3 bases for V and 4 bases for J; bases not matched to a gene: 4. Authors' processing steps: Estimation of nucleated cell counts relied on the amplification of reference gene primers. Sequencing used immunoSEQ multiplex PCR; TCRdb keeps in-frame clones, though not all of them. Clone size and V and J calls were adopted from that table, with D and trimming inferred from the DNA. The sample includes some 50,000 clones, around 82% seen only once; the top ten take 8.2%. The source material was peripheral blood. The J gene is TRBJ2-7, the V gene TRBV5-1; 7 nucleotides align to TRBD2. The clonotype comes from a woman of 80 years or more with acute or convalescent COVID-19. CDR3 coding DNA: TGCGCCAGCAGCTGGTCGGGGGGTTACGAGCAGTACTTC. It specifies CASSWSGGYEQYF. Variable domain in full (rest from reference TRBV5-1 and TRBJ2-7): KAGVTQTPRYLIKTRGQQVTLSCSPISGHRSVSWYQQTPGQGLQFLFEYFSETQRNKGNFPGRFSGRQFSNSRSEMNVSTLELGDSALYLCASSWSGGYEQYFGPGTRLTVT.